The 21 T cell receptor beta chains in this list originate from one sample, sequenced in a study of OX40 agonist ivuxolimab in advanced cancers. Assay used: immunoSEQ multiplex PCR; TCRdb lists only in-frame clones, some missing. The sample has 80,000 or so clones, about 90% seen once; the top ten hold 2% to 3%. Sample: CD4+ or CD8+ T cells sorted from blood, taken in a trial of the OX40 agonist ivuxolimab. The receptors come from an adult with an advanced solid tumor such as melanoma, head and neck, liver or kidney cancer.

This chain joins TRBV30 and TRBJ1-2, with D perhaps matching TRBD1 (5 bases). This CDR3 has 12 residues. The germline CDR1 and CDR2 sequences are GTSNPN and SVGIG (reference sequence). V lost 5 bases, J lost 4 bases, and 11 bases lay in between. The CDR3 DNA reads TGTGCCTGGGCCGGGGCAGGCTATGGCTACACCTTC. Translated: CAWAGAGYGYTF.

This chain links TRBV10-3 with TRBJ1-5, with TRBD1 matching 10 bases. The CDR3 totals 14 residues. Germline assignment: CDR1 ENHRY and CDR2 SYGVKD. The V segment lost 6 bases and the J segment 2 bases; nucleotides outside the gene matches: 1. The CDR3 reads CAIRGTGGNQPQHF. DNA of the CDR3: TGTGCCATCAGGGGGACAGGGGGCAATCAGCCCCAGCATTTT.

V usage is TRBV4-1 and J usage is TRBJ2-2, with 7 bases fitting TRBD1. J was trimmed by 5 bases and V by 4 bases; bases with no gene match: 4. Germline V gives CDR1 MGHRA, CDR2 YSYEKL. The CDR3 runs to 14 residues. In DNA form, the CDR3 reads TGCGCCAGCAGCCGTGGACAGGTTACCGGGGAGCTGTTTTTT. Protein product: CASSRGQVTGELFF.

CDR3 protein: CASSTFLGRGRPLGPQHF. In DNA form, the CDR3 reads TGTGCCAGTAGTACATTTCTGGGCAGGGGGCGACCCTTGGGTCCCCAGCATTTT. The V gene is TRBV19, the J gene TRBJ1-5, with 8 bases that match TRBD1. The V segment lost 4 bases and the J segment 10 bases; nucleotides outside the gene matches: 21. CDR3 size: 18 residues. From germline, CDR1 is LNHDA and CDR2 SQIVND (reference sequence).

The J gene is TRBJ1-1, the V gene TRBV6-1; a possible D gene is TRBD1 (5 bases). Trimming pared 6 bases from V and 6 bases from J, leaving 14 bases between. Looked up from germline, CDR1 is MNHNS and CDR2 is SASEGT. There are 13 residues in the CDR3. The CDR3 nucleotides are TGTGCCAGCAGGGCCCCAGGGAGGGCTGAAGCTTTCTTT. It yields the protein CASRAPGRAEAFF.

This clone was detected only once. The chain recombines TRBV5-6 with TRBJ2-7, with 7 nucleotides matching TRBD2. CDR3 size: 14 residues. V lost 8 bases and J lost 0; bases outside the gene matches: 8. Germline V gene data show CDR1 as SGHDT and CDR2 as YYEEEE. CDR3 DNA: TGTGCCAGTAGAACGGGACTAAGCTCCTACGAGCAGTACTTC. Amino acids: CASRTGLSSYEQYF.

This chain joins TRBV5-1 and TRBJ1-2, with D maybe TRBD1 (5 bases). The CDR3 runs 13 residues. Trimming pared 4 bases from V and 2 bases from J, leaving 9 bases between. CDR1 and CDR2 (germline): SGHRS, YFSETQ. CDR3 in DNA: TGCGCCAGCAGCATGACAGTGAACTATGGCTACACCTTC. Its translation: CASSMTVNYGYTF.

The V and J genes are TRBV6-1 and TRBJ2-2; 8 nucleotides match TRBD1. Trimming took 3 bases from V and 6 from J; bases not matched to a gene: 6. In germline, CDR1 is MNHNS, CDR2 SASEGT. The CDR3 contains 15 residues. This CDR3 reads CASSDKDRGSGELFF. The CDR3 nucleotides are TGTGCCAGCAGTGACAAAGACAGGGGCTCCGGGGAGCTGTTTTTT.

The rearrangement uses TRBV7-9 and TRBJ1-1, with D unresolved. The CDR3 runs to 15 residues. V gave up 5 bases and J gave up 5 bases, with 18 bases separating them. The V gene's germline CDR1 is SEHNR and CDR2 FQNEAQ (reference sequence). CDR3 in amino acids: CASSLPWQMETEAFF. The DNA of the CDR3 is TGTGCCAGCAGCCTCCCCTGGCAGATGGAAACTGAAGCTTTCTTT.

The rearrangement uses TRBV23-1 and TRBJ2-2, with D perhaps TRBD1 (7 bases). TRBV23-1 is reported as an ORF; its role is uncertain. The germline V and J ends were trimmed by 0 bases and 4 bases, with 18 bases remaining between them. The CDR3 sequence is 18 residues long. The CDR3 bases are TGCGCCAGCAGTCAATCCCAGGGGGGAAGGGGGCGCACCGGGGAGCTGTTTTTT. It yields the protein CASSQSQGGRGRTGELFF.

The V gene is TRBV11-2, the J gene TRBJ2-7; D is uncertain. The germline V gene encodes CDR1 SGHAT and CDR2 FQNNGV. The CDR3 is made up of 14 amino acids. Trimming stripped 5 bases from V and 5 bases from J, with 16 bases between. The CDR3, as DNA: TGTGCCAGCAGCCCTAAAAGGAGATTGAACGAGCAGTACTTC. Protein product: CASSPKRRLNEQYF.

This clone was recorded only once. An end of the junction does not agree with germline; a read error may underlie this. The gene calls are TRBV5-1 and TRBJ2-3; D may be TRBD2 (5 bases). Germline V gene data show CDR1 as SGHRS and CDR2 as YFSETQ. There are 15 residues in the CDR3. For the CDR3, the DNA is TGCGCCAGCAGCTTGGCCCAAAATCGAGAGGGTACGCAGAATTTT. Its translation is CASSLAQNREGTQNF.

V usage is TRBV18 and J usage is TRBJ2-1; 7 positions agree with TRBD1. With 3 bases clipped from V and 7 bases from J, the junction kept 9 bases outside the gene matches. CDR1 and CDR2 from the germline V gene are KGHSH and LQKENI. The CDR3 has 15 amino acids. DNA for the CDR3: TGTGCCAGCTCACCGTTACAGGGGCCGGGGAATGAGCAGTTCTTC. This codes for CASSPLQGPGNEQFF.

The chain has TRBV27 and TRBJ2-1; no reliable D call. The CDR3 consists of 15 residues. Trimming cost V 8 bases and J 0 bases, with 14 bases left between them. The germline V gene has CDR1 MNHEY and CDR2 SMNVEV (reference sequence). DNA for the CDR3: TGTGCCAGCCACCCTGGGGTGAGCTCCTACAATGAGCAGTTCTTC. Its translation is CASHPGVSSYNEQFF.

The rearrangement joins TRBV9 to TRBJ1-1, with unresolved D. V lost 1 base and J lost 0, with 7 bases in between. In germline, CDR1 is SGDLS, CDR2 YYNGEE. The CDR3 spans 14 residues. The CDR3 region is CASSVQVLNTEAFF. CDR3 nucleotides: TGTGCCAGCAGCGTACAGGTCTTGAACACTGAAGCTTTCTTT.

This clone was counted only a few times. This chain uses TRBV10-3 with TRBJ1-1; 9 nucleotides line up with TRBD1. The V and J ends lost 10 bases and 3 bases, in that order; junction bases with no gene match: 9. The CDR3 runs to 14 residues. Germline V CDR1 and CDR2: ENHRY, SYGVKD. The CDR3 nucleotides are TGTGCCACCTCTACAGGGGGCTGGGACACTGAAGCTTTCTTT. This codes for CATSTGGWDTEAFF.

This CDR3 is CASSPSGIYNEQFF. The CDR3 nucleotides read TGTGCCAGCAGCCCTAGCGGGATATACAATGAGCAGTTCTTC. The rearrangement joins TRBV7-2 to TRBJ2-1; 9 bases agree with TRBD2. The V gene's germline CDR1 is SGHTA and CDR2 FQGNSA. The CDR3 is made up of 14 amino acids. Trimming took 5 bases from V and 4 from J; bases not matched to a gene: 3.

V usage is TRBV5-1 and J usage is TRBJ2-5; no clear D gene. V lost 4 bases, J lost 4 bases, and 5 bases lay in between. Germline V gene lookup returns CDR1 SGHRS and CDR2 YFSETQ. CDR3 length equals 11 residues. In DNA, the CDR3 is TGCGCCAGCAGCATTTCAGAGACCCAGTACTTC. Translating it yields CASSISETQYF.

The chain recombines TRBV5-3 with TRBJ1-4, with D perhaps TRBD1 (6 bases). TRBV5-3 carries the ORF label, with uncertain function. The CDR3 extends over 18 amino acids. V lost 0 bases, J lost 0 bases, and 15 bases lay in between. The CDR3 loop reads CARSLAVGAPATNEKLFF. CDR3 nucleotide sequence: TGTGCCAGAAGCTTGGCCGTGGGGGCGCCAGCAACTAATGAAAAACTGTTTTTT.

J is TRBJ2-7 and V is TRBV7-9; D is possibly TRBD1 or TRBD2 (6 bases each). Germline V gene sequence: CDR1 SEHNR, CDR2 FQNEAQ (reference sequence). Trimming shortened V by 2 bases and J by 6 bases, and 11 bases separated the two germline ends. CDR3 size: 13 residues. The CDR3 DNA is TGTGCCAGCAGCTTAACAGGGAGGTTCGAGCAGTACTTC. Translating it yields CASSLTGRFEQYF.

V usage is TRBV19 and J usage is TRBJ1-2; 7 nucleotides align to TRBD1. In germline, CDR1 is LNHDA, CDR2 SQIVND (reference sequence). V dropped 7 bases and J dropped 2; count of bases not matched to a gene: 4. The CDR3 totals 13 residues. The CDR3 is CASISTGNYGYTF. CDR3 coding DNA: TGTGCCAGTATCTCGACAGGGAACTATGGCTACACCTTC.